This paragraph reports one TCR beta chain. Its antigen remains unknown. Other DNA sequences in the same sample also yield this CDR3. The data stem from a study of OX40 agonist ivuxolimab in advanced cancers. Whole-study results and caveats: At 0.1 to 3.0 mg/kg and by week 6, CD4+ and CD8+ T cells in the blood had expanded clonally. There were, on average, more expanded clones in CD8+ T cells than in CD4+.

Germline loops: CDR1 SNHLY, CDR2 FYNNEI. After removal of 6 bases from V and 4 bases from J, the junction contained 3 bases not matched to a gene. The CDR3 contains 15 residues. Sequencing used immunoSEQ multiplex PCR; TCRdb keeps in-frame clones, though not all of them. The sample holds 55,000 to 65,000 clones, around 87% seen once. The chain couples TRBV2 to TRBJ2-1; TRBD2 agrees at 13 bases. The sequence was obtained from an adult with an advanced solid tumor such as melanoma, head and neck, liver or kidney cancer. The input for sequencing was CD4+ or CD8+ T cells sorted from blood, taken in a trial of the OX40 agonist ivuxolimab. This CDR3 reads CASSEGLAGYNEQFF. CDR3 sequence (DNA): TGTGCCAGCAGCGAGGGACTAGCGGGGTACAATGAGCAGTTCTTC.